This T cell receptor beta chain was sequenced in a study of regulatory T cells in long-lasting Graves disease. Findings and caveats of the study: Those with persistent Graves' had less TCR diversity than newly diagnosed patients.

This clonotype was counted many times. Its matching antigen is unknown. Time point meaning: newly diagnosed GD, antithyroid drugs for less than 3 months. Scientists built the TCR library using RNA that was extracted from PBMCs. This CDR3 is 15 amino acids long. With 5 bases clipped from V and 0 bases from J, the junction kept 5 bases outside the gene matches. The germline gives CDR1 MNHEY, CDR2 SMNVEV (reference sequence). CDR3 regions were amplified by Arm-PCR using iRepertoire HTBI primers to build TCR beta libraries. In TCRdb, the multiplex PCR reads were re-called with MiXCR into one record per CDR3 protein. Of roughly 530,000 distinct CDR3 sequences in the sample, about 16% were seen once. This sample was also put to use in a study of T cells in Graves' hyperthyroidism and ophthalmopathy. That paper adds: Patients between 18 and 65 years old had hyperthyroidism, newly diagnosed and lasting under 2 months.

The TCR was taken from a woman aged 35-60 years with Graves disease. The chain has TRBV27 and TRBJ1-1; 8 positions match TRBD1. This sample comprised peripheral blood mononuclear cells (PBMCs), obtained at new diagnosis, from a patient treated with antithyroid drugs. The CDR3 region has the DNA TGTGCCAGCAGTCCCGGGACAGGAATGAACACTGAAGCTTTCTTT. Translation: CASSPGTGMNTEAFF.